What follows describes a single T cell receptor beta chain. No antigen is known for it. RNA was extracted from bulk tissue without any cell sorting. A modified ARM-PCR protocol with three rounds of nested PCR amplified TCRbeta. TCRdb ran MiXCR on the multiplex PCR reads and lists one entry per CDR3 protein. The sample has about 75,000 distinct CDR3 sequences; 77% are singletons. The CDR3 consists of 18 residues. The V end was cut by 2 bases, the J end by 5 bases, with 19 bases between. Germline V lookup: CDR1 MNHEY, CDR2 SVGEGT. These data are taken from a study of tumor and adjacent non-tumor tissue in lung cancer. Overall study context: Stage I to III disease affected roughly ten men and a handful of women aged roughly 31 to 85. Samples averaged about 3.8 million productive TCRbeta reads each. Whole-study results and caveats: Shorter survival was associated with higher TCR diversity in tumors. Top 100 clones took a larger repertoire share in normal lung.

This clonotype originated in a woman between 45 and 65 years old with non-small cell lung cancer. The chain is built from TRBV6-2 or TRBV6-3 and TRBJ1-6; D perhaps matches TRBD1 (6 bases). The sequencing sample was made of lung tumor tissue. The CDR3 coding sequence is TGTGCCAGCAGTTACACAGGACAGCTTGGGATCGATAATTCACCCCTCCACTTT. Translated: CASSYTGQLGIDNSPLHF.